This TCR beta chain derives from a study of CD8+CD57+ T cells in acquired aplastic anemia. TCR beta VDJ combinations and CDR3 sequences were profiled from genomic DNA. Each CDR3 protein is one row after TCRdb ran MiXCR on the reads. This sample has 260,000 or so distinct CDR3 sequences, with around 45% found just once. Study-wide findings and caveats: Overlap between patients and controls comprised just under 30 CD8+ CDR3 sequences.

Sequenced patients had shown CD8+CD57+ cell expansion by flow cytometry. This clonotype was observed many times. Its specificity is unknown. Input material: sorted CD4+, CD8+, or CD8+CD57+ T cells (not recorded which) from PBMCs. This clonotype originated in a human donor with aplastic anemia.

The DNA for the CDR3 is TGCGCCAGCAGCTCGAGGGCGAGACGGCCTAACTATGGCTACACCTTC. Amino acid sequence: CASSSRARRPNYGYTF. The J gene is TRBJ1-2, the V gene TRBV4-1; D not certain. Germline V CDR1 and CDR2: MGHRA, YSYEKL. The ends were cut back, 5 bases at V and 0 bases at J, with 16 bases in the middle. The CDR3 contains 16 residues.